This is a list of T cell receptor beta chains from one sample in a study of blood T cell repertoires in COVID-19. Method: immunoSEQ multiplex PCR; TCRdb's copy keeps in-frame clones and lacks some. The sample has approximately 160,000 clones; approximately 85% are singletons. Sequencing was carried out using peripheral blood. The receptors come from a middle-aged man who had recovered from COVID-19. Each CDR3 is given with its conserved first and last residue. D genes are given only for firm matches. Clone size is shown for a subset of rows, as once, few, many or a class of expanded clone.

clone size	D gene	V gene	J gene	CDR3 protein	CDR3 DNA
.	TRBD2	TRBV7-9	TRBJ2-3	CASSFIAGELADTQYF	TGTGCCAGCAGCTTCATAGCGGGAGAATTAGCAGATACGCAGTATTTT
.	.	TRBV5-8	TRBJ1-3	CASSFLFSGNTIYF	TGTGCCAGCAGCTTTCTATTCTCTGGAAACACCATATATTTT
.	.	TRBV11-2	TRBJ2-2	CASSLVGGVYTGELFF	TGTGCCAGCAGCTTAGTAGGCGGCGTCTACACCGGGGAGCTGTTTTTT
.	TRBD1	TRBV5-8	TRBJ1-4	CASRTGHEKLFF	TGTGCCAGCAGGACAGGGCATGAAAAACTGTTTTTT
.	.	TRBV20-1	TRBJ2-7	CSASRPGSYEQYF	TGCAGTGCTAGTCGTCCAGGTTCCTACGAGCAGTACTTC
.	.	TRBV9	TRBJ2-1	CASSARTTTYNEQFF	TGTGCCAGCAGCGCCCGGACTACAACCTACAATGAGCAGTTCTTC
.	TRBD2	TRBV4-2	TRBJ2-4	CASGAGGRNIQYF	TGTGCCAGCGGAGCGGGGGGAAGAAACATTCAGTACTTC
.	TRBD1	TRBV20-1	TRBJ2-1	CSASPGQGATYNEQFF	TGCAGTGCTAGTCCGGGACAGGGGGCCACCTACAATGAGCAGTTCTTC
.	TRBD2	TRBV9	TRBJ2-3	CASSLSGRDTQYF	TGTGCCAGCAGCCTTAGCGGGAGGGATACGCAGTATTTT
.	.	TRBV10-3	TRBJ1-2	CAISVGGYYTF	TGTGCCATCAGTGTTGGGGGGTACTACACCTTC
.	.	TRBV7-8	TRBJ1-1	CASSPGTKEEAFF	TGTGCCAGCAGCCCCGGGACAAAGGAAGAGGCTTTCTTT
.	TRBD1	TRBV30	TRBJ1-1	CAWRQPGQELFF	TGTGCCTGGAGGCAACCAGGACAGGAACTTTTCTTT
once	TRBD2	TRBV11-3	TRBJ2-3	CASRSQRGLSTDTQYF	TGTGCCAGCAGATCTCAGCGGGGGCTAAGCACAGATACGCAGTATTTT
.	TRBD2	TRBV27	TRBJ2-7	CASSLDLAGSSYEQYF	TGTGCCAGCAGTTTAGATCTAGCGGGTTCTTCCTACGAGCAGTACTTC
.	.	TRBV12-5	TRBJ2-2	CASGLGAGVGTGELFF	TGTGCTAGTGGTTTGGGGGCAGGGGTAGGCACCGGGGAGCTGTTTTTT
.	TRBD1	TRBV5-5	TRBJ1-2	CASGRDSGHYGYTF	TGTGCCAGCGGACGGGACAGTGGCCACTATGGCTACACCTTC
.	TRBD1	TRBV6-6	TRBJ1-2	CASSYRQGEGYTF	TGTGCCAGCAGTTATCGACAGGGAGAAGGCTACACCTTC
once	.	TRBV19	TRBJ1-1	CASSLTGQPNTEAFF	TGTGCCAGTAGTTTGACCGGACAGCCGAACACTGAAGCTTTCTTT
.	.	TRBV7-2	TRBJ2-3	CASSFYLSADTQYF	TGTGCCAGCAGCTTTTATTTGAGTGCGGATACGCAGTATTTT
.	.	TRBV9	TRBJ2-5	CASSVEGAQETQYF	TGTGCCAGCAGCGTGGAAGGGGCACAAGAGACCCAGTACTTC